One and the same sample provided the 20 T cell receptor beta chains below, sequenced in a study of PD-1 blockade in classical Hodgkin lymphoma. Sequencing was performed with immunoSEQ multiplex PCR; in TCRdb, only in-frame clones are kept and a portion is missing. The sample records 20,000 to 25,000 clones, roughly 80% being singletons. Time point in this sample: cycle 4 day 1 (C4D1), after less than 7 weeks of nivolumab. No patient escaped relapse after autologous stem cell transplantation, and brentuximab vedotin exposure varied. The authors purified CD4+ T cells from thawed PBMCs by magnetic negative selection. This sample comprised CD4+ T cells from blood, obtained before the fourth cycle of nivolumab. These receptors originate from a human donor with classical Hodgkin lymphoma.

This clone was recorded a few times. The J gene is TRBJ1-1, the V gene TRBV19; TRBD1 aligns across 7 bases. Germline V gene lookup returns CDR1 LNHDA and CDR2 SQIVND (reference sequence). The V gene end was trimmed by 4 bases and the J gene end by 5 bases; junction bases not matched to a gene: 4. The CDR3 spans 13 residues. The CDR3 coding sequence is TGTGCCAGTAGTAGCAGGGGGGGGACTGAAGCTTTCTTT. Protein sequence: CASSSRGGTEAFF.

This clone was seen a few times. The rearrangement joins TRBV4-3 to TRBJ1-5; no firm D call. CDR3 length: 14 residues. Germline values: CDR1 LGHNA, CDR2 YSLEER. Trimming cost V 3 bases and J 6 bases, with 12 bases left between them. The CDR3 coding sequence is TGCGCCAGCAGCCACCTCGCTGGGCGTCAGCCCCAGCATTTT. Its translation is CASSHLAGRQPQHF.

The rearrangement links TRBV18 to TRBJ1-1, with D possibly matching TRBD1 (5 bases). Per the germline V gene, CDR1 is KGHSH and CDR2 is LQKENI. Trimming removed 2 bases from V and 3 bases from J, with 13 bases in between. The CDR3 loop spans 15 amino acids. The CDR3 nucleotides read TGTGCCAGCTCACCATTTCGGGACGGGGACACTGAAGCTTTCTTT. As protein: CASSPFRDGDTEAFF.

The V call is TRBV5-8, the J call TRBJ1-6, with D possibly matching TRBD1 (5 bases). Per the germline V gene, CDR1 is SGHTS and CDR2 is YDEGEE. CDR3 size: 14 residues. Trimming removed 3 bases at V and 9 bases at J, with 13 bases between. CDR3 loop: CASSSYERGSPLHF. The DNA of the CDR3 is TGTGCCAGCAGCTCTTACGAAAGGGGTTCACCCCTCCACTTT.

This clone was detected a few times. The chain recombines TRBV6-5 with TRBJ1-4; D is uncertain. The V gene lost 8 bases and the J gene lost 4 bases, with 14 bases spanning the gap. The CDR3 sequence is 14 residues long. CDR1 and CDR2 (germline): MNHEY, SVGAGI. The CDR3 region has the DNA TGTGCCAGCGGCCCGGGCGGACTTAATGAAAAACTGTTTTTT. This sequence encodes CASGPGGLNEKLFF.

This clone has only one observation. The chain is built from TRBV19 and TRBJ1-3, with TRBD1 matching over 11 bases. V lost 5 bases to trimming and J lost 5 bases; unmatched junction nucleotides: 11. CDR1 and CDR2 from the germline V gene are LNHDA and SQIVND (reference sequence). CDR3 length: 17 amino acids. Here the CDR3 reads CASSETGTGGFRNTIYF. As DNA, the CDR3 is TGTGCCAGTAGTGAAACCGGGACAGGGGGATTCAGAAACACCATATATTTT.

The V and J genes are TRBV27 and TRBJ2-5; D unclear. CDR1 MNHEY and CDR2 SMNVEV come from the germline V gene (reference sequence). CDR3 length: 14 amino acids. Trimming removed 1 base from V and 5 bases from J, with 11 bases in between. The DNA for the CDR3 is TGTGCCAGCAGTTTATTTCCGGGTTTGGAGACCCAGTACTTC. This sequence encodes CASSLFPGLETQYF.

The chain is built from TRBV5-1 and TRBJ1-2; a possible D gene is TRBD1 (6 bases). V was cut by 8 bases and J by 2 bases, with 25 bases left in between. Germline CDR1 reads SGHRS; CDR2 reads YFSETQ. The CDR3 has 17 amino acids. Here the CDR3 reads CASYIHTPGALNYGYTF. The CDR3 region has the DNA TGCGCCAGTTACATCCATACACCAGGGGCCCTCAACTATGGCTACACCTTC.

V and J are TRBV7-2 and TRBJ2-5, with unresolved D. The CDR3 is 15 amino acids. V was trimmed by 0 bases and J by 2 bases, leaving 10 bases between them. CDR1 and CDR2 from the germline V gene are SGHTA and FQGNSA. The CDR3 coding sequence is TGTGCCAGCAGCTTAGCGTCGGAGCCACAAGAGACCCAGTACTTC. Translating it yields CASSLASEPQETQYF. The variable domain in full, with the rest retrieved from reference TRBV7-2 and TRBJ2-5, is GAGVSQSPSNKVTEKGKDVELRCDPISGHTALYWYRQSLGQGLEFLIYFQGNSAPDKSGLPSDRFSAERTGGSVSTLTIQRTQQEDSAVYLCASSLASEPQETQYFGPGTRLLVL.

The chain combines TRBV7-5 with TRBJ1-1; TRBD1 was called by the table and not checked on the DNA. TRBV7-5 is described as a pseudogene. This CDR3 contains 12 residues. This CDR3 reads CARRIGRGAAFF. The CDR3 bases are TGTGCCAGAAGGATCGGAAGGGGCGCCGCTTTCTTT.

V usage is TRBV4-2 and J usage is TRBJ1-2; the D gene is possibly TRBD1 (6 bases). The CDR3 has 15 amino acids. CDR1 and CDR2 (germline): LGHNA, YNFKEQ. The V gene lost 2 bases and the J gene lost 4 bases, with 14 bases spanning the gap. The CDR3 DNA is TGTGCCAGCAGCCAACCGGACAGCACCATCTATGGCTACACCTTC. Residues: CASSQPDSTIYGYTF.

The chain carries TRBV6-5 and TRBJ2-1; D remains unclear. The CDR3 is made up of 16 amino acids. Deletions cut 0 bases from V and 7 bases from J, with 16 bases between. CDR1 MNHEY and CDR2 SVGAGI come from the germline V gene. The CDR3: CASSYSNQPGQNEQFF. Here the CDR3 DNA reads TGTGCCAGCAGTTACTCGAACCAGCCCGGTCAGAATGAGCAGTTCTTC.

The CDR3 here is CASTSGGNNEQFF. In nucleotides, the CDR3 is TGTGCCAGCACGTCCGGGGGGAACAATGAGCAGTTCTTC. The chain is built from TRBV9 and TRBJ2-1; the match to TRBD2 covers 7 bases. CDR3 length: 13 amino acids. Per the germline V gene, CDR1 is SGDLS and CDR2 is YYNGEE. The trim removed 6 bases at V and 5 bases at J, leaving 5 bases unmatched.

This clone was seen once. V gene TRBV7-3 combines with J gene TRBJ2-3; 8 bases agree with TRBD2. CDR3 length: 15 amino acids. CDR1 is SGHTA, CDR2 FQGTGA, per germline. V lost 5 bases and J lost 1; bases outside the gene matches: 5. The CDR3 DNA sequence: TGTGCCAGCAGCCCGGGACTAGGGGGCACAGATACGCAGTATTTT. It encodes CASSPGLGGTDTQYF.

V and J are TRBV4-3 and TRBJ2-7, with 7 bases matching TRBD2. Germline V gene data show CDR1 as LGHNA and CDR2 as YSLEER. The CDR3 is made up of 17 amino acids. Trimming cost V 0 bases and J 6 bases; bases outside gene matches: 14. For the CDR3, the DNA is TGCGCCAGCAGCCAAGAGTCCGGGGGGTTTAGTCTACTCGAGCAGTACTTC. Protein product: CASSQESGGFSLLEQYF.

CDR3 protein: CASSSDVQPQHF. DNA for the CDR3: TGTGCCAGCAGTTCTGACGTCCAGCCCCAGCATTTT. This sequence joins TRBV7-2 and TRBJ1-5; the D is unclear. The length of the CDR3 is 12 residues. Trimming pared 6 bases from V and 7 bases from J, leaving 10 bases between. Germline V gene data show CDR1 as SGHTA and CDR2 as FQGNSA.

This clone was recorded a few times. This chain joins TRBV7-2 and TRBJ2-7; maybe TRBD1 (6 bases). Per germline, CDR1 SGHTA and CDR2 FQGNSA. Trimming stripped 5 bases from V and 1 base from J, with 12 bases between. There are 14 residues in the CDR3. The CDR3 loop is CASSLGQPSYEQYF. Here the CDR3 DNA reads TGTGCCAGCAGCCTCGGACAGCCGTCCTACGAGCAGTACTTC.

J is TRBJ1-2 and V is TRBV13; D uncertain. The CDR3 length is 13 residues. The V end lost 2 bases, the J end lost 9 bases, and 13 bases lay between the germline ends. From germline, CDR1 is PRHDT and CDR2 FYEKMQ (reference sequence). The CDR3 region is CASSLIIGLSYTF. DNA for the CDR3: TGTGCCAGCAGCTTAATAATCGGACTCAGCTACACCTTC.

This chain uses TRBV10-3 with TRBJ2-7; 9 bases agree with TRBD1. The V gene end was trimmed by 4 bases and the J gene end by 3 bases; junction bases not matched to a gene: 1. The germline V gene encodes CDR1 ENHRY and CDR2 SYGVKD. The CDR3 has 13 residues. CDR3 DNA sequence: TGTGCCATCAGTGGGGGACAGGGCTACGAGCAGTACTTC. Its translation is CAISGGQGYEQYF.

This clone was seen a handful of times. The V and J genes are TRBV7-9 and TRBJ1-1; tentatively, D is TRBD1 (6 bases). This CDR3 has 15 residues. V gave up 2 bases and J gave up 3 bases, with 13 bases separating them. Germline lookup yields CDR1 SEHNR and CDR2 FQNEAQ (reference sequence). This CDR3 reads CASSLSIGGDTEAFF. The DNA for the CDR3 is TGTGCCAGCAGCTTATCAATAGGGGGAGACACTGAAGCTTTCTTT.